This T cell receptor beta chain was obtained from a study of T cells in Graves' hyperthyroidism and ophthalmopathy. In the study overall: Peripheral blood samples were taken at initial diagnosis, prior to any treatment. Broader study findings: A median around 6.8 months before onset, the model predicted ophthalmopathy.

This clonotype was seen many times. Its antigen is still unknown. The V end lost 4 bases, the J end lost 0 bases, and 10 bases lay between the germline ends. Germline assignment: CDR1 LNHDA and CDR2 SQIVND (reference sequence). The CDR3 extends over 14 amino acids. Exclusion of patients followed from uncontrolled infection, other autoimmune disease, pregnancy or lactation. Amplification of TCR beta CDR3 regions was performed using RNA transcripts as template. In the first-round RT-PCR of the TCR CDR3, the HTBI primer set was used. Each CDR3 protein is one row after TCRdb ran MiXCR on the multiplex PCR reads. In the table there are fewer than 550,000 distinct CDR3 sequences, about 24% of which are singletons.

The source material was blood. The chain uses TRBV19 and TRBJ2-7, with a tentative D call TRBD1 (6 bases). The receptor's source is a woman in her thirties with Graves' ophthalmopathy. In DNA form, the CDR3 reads TGTGCCAGTAGTAGGACAGACAGCTCCTACGAGCAGTACTTC. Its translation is CASSRTDSSYEQYF.